Listed below are T cell receptor beta chains from one sample, sequenced in a study of T cell responses to AZD1222 COVID-19 vaccine. Generated by immunoSEQ multiplex PCR, the TCRdb table keeps only in-frame clones and is missing some. The table shows some 120,000 clones, with roughly 86% occurring only once. Sequencing was performed on peripheral blood, taken 28 days after the second AZD1222 dose. The source of these receptors is an adult who received the AZD1222 COVID-19 vaccine. Each CDR3 is given with its conserved first and last residue. The D gene is left open where the match is weak. Rows give clone size only sometimes, using once, few, many, or a class for an expanded clone.

clone_size: NA
d_call: NA
j_call: TRBJ2-3
v_call: TRBV19
cdr3_aa: CASSIWAGNTDTQYF
cdr3_nt: TGTGCCAGTAGTATCTGGGCAGGCAACACAGATACGCAGTATTTT

clone_size: NA
d_call: TRBD1
j_call: TRBJ2-1
v_call: TRBV7-9
cdr3_aa: CASSDNRGHNEQFF
cdr3_nt: TGTGCCAGCAGCGATAACAGGGGCCACAATGAGCAGTTCTTC

clone_size: NA
d_call: TRBD1
j_call: TRBJ1-3
v_call: TRBV3-1/TRBV3-2
cdr3_aa: CASSPRTGDWNTIYF
cdr3_nt: TGTGCCAGCAGCCCGCGGACAGGGGATTGGAACACCATATATTTT

clone_size: NA
d_call: NA
j_call: TRBJ2-3
v_call: TRBV28
cdr3_aa: CASSLPGADTQYF
cdr3_nt: TGTGCCAGCAGTTTACCGGGTGCCGATACGCAGTATTTT

clone_size: NA
d_call: TRBD2
j_call: TRBJ2-1
v_call: TRBV20-1
cdr3_aa: CSASRLAGSYNEQFF
cdr3_nt: TGCAGTGCTAGTCGGCTAGCGGGGTCCTACAATGAGCAGTTCTTC

clone_size: NA
d_call: NA
j_call: TRBJ2-3
v_call: TRBV11-1
cdr3_aa: CASSGTYAADTQYF
cdr3_nt: TGTGCCAGCAGCGGGACCTACGCGGCAGATACGCAGTATTTT

clone_size: once
d_call: NA
j_call: TRBJ1-1
v_call: TRBV6-5
cdr3_aa: CASSYRVDTEAFF
cdr3_nt: TGTGCCAGCAGTTACAGGGTTGACACTGAAGCTTTCTTT

clone_size: NA
d_call: TRBD1
j_call: TRBJ1-1
v_call: TRBV4-1
cdr3_aa: CASHKGQGPKGTEAFF
cdr3_nt: TGCGCCAGCCACAAGGGACAGGGCCCCAAGGGCACTGAAGCTTTCTTT

clone_size: NA
d_call: NA
j_call: TRBJ1-2
v_call: TRBV7-2
cdr3_aa: CASSLGTGKGGYTF
cdr3_nt: TGTGCCAGCAGCTTAGGTACAGGGAAGGGCGGCTACACCTTC

clone_size: NA
d_call: NA
j_call: TRBJ1-3
v_call: TRBV5-8
cdr3_aa: CASSLMELYPGNTIYF
cdr3_nt: TGTGCCAGCAGCTTGATGGAACTTTACCCTGGAAACACCATATATTTT

clone_size: NA
d_call: NA
j_call: TRBJ1-2
v_call: TRBV19
cdr3_aa: CASSIMDITNYGYTF
cdr3_nt: TGTGCCAGTAGTATAATGGACATAACTAACTATGGCTACACCTTC

clone_size: NA
d_call: NA
j_call: TRBJ1-4
v_call: TRBV10-3
cdr3_aa: CATTPGLGEKLFF
cdr3_nt: TGTGCCACTACCCCGGGCCTCGGAGAAAAACTGTTTTTT

clone_size: few
d_call: NA
j_call: TRBJ2-7
v_call: TRBV6-5
cdr3_aa: CASSRGTNSYEQYF
cdr3_nt: TGTGCCAGCAGCCGCGGGACAAACTCCTACGAGCAGTACTTC

clone_size: NA
d_call: NA
j_call: TRBJ2-5
v_call: TRBV19
cdr3_aa: CASSQGSDGETQYF
cdr3_nt: TGTGCCAGTAGTCAGGGCTCGGATGGGGAGACCCAGTACTTC

clone_size: NA
d_call: NA
j_call: TRBJ2-7
v_call: TRBV27
cdr3_aa: CATSRNGGEQYF
cdr3_nt: TGTGCCACAAGTCGGAATGGGGGCGAGCAGTACTTC

clone_size: NA
d_call: NA
j_call: TRBJ1-1
v_call: TRBV6-4
cdr3_aa: CASRTERGEAFF
cdr3_nt: TGTGCCAGCAGAACTGAGAGGGGTGAAGCTTTCTTT

clone_size: NA
d_call: TRBD2
j_call: TRBJ2-3
v_call: TRBV27
cdr3_aa: CASTQTSTADTQYF
cdr3_nt: TGTGCCAGCACCCAGACTAGCACTGCAGATACGCAGTATTTT

clone_size: NA
d_call: NA
j_call: TRBJ1-5
v_call: TRBV2
cdr3_aa: CASSESAAVQPQHF
cdr3_nt: TGTGCCAGCAGTGAATCCGCGGCTGTTCAGCCCCAGCATTTT

clone_size: NA
d_call: NA
j_call: TRBJ1-2
v_call: TRBV7-9
cdr3_aa: CASSSPDSTNYGYTF
cdr3_nt: TGTGCCAGCAGCTCTCCGGACAGTACTAACTATGGCTACACCTTC

clone_size: NA
d_call: NA
j_call: TRBJ1-2
v_call: TRBV6-5
cdr3_aa: CASSYSTLSNYGYTF
cdr3_nt: TGTGCCAGCAGTTACTCTACACTTTCTAACTATGGCTACACCTTC

clone_size: few
d_call: NA
j_call: TRBJ2-7
v_call: TRBV4-2
cdr3_aa: CASSQGYGARIYEQYF
cdr3_nt: TGTGCCAGCAGCCAAGGGTACGGGGCCCGGATCTACGAGCAGTACTTC

clone_size: NA
d_call: NA
j_call: TRBJ1-1
v_call: TRBV5-1
cdr3_aa: CASSLDSLGTEAFF
cdr3_nt: TGCGCCAGCAGCTTGGACTCCCTAGGGACTGAAGCTTTCTTT

clone_size: NA
d_call: NA
j_call: TRBJ2-6
v_call: TRBV10-3
cdr3_aa: CAISEEVNVLTF
cdr3_nt: TGTGCCATCAGTGAGGAGGTCAACGTCCTGACTTTC

clone_size: NA
d_call: NA
j_call: TRBJ2-7
v_call: TRBV6-5
cdr3_aa: CASRAPGVGYEQYF
cdr3_nt: TGTGCCAGCAGAGCCCCGGGCGTTGGCTACGAGCAGTACTTC

clone_size: NA
d_call: TRBD1
j_call: TRBJ1-6
v_call: TRBV27
cdr3_aa: CASSTAGQGNSPLHF
cdr3_nt: TGTGCCAGCAGTACCGCGGGACAGGGTAATTCACCCCTCCACTTT

clone_size: NA
d_call: NA
j_call: TRBJ1-3
v_call: TRBV5-6
cdr3_aa: CASTRTAVSGNTIYF
cdr3_nt: TGTGCCAGCACGAGGACAGCGGTCTCTGGAAACACCATATATTTT

clone_size: NA
d_call: TRBD2
j_call: TRBJ2-1
v_call: TRBV6-6
cdr3_aa: CASSKREKNNEQFF
cdr3_nt: TGTGCCAGCAGTAAGCGGGAGAAAAACAATGAGCAGTTCTTC

clone_size: NA
d_call: NA
j_call: TRBJ1-1
v_call: TRBV10-3
cdr3_aa: CAISDKGDTEAFF
cdr3_nt: TGTGCCATCAGTGATAAGGGGGACACTGAAGCTTTCTTT

clone_size: NA
d_call: TRBD2
j_call: TRBJ2-5
v_call: TRBV27
cdr3_aa: CASRRLAGEETQYF
cdr3_nt: TGTGCCAGCAGGCGACTAGCGGGAGAGGAGACCCAGTACTTC

clone_size: NA
d_call: NA
j_call: TRBJ2-7
v_call: TRBV24-1
cdr3_aa: CATSDSVRVYEQYF
cdr3_nt: TGTGCCACCAGTGATTCGGTCAGGGTGTACGAGCAGTACTTC

clone_size: NA
d_call: TRBD1
j_call: TRBJ1-5
v_call: TRBV4-1
cdr3_aa: CASSQGRGTASDSNQPQHF
cdr3_nt: TGCGCCAGCAGCCAAGGTAGGGGGACAGCCTCTGATAGCAATCAGCCCCAGCATTTT

clone_size: NA
d_call: TRBD2
j_call: TRBJ2-7
v_call: TRBV7-2
cdr3_aa: CASSLSGSGSPRQYF
cdr3_nt: TGTGCCAGCAGCTTATCTGGTAGCGGGTCCCCCCGGCAGTACTTC

clone_size: few
d_call: NA
j_call: TRBJ2-2
v_call: TRBV19
cdr3_aa: CASSIVGVAGELFF
cdr3_nt: TGTGCCAGTAGTATTGTTGGGGTAGCCGGGGAGCTGTTTTTT